This passage covers 25 T cell receptor beta chains from one sample sequenced in a study of blood T cells in healthy people across ages. Using a J-beta primer mix together with a sample-barcoded 5' primer, a second PCR was run for roughly 6 to 12 cycles. TCRdb reprocessed the 5' RACE reads with MiXCR, giving one entry per CDR3 protein. The data show around 2 million distinct CDR3 sequences, 35% to 50% seen once. The sequencing sample was made of blood. Source of these receptors: a human donor in good health.

This clonotype was detected only a few times. This rearrangement joins TRBV4-2 to TRBJ1-1; no definite D call. V shed 1 base and J shed 0 bases, with 9 bases lying between them. CDR1 is LGHNA, CDR2 YNFKEQ, per germline. The CDR3 totals 15 residues. The DNA for the CDR3 is TGTGCCAGCAGCCAAGCGCTGTTGGTGAACACTGAAGCTTTCTTT. Its translation is CASSQALLVNTEAFF.

This clonotype was observed once. Written as DNA, the CDR3 is TGTGCCAGCTTGGATAGCAGGACCACAGATACGCAGTATTTT. This sequence encodes CASLDSRTTDTQYF. J is TRBJ2-3 and V is TRBV28; D gene ambiguous. Germline-derived CDR1 and CDR2 are MDHEN and SYDVKM. This CDR3 region has 14 residues. V was pared by 8 bases and J by 2 bases, with 14 bases between.

At least ten counts were recorded for this clonotype. CDR3: CSATSGDQPQHF. For the CDR3, the DNA is TGCAGTGCCACGTCTGGGGATCAGCCCCAGCATTTT. The chain couples TRBV20-1 to TRBJ1-5; D unclear. The CDR3 extends over 12 amino acids. Germline V gives CDR1 DFQATT, CDR2 SNEGSKA (reference sequence). Deletions cut 6 bases from V and 5 bases from J, with 11 bases between.

CDR3 nucleotides: TGCAGTGCTAGGAAGCTCTGGGGCAGGGAGCTGTTTTTT. Its translation: CSARKLWGRELFF. The chain joins TRBV20-1 to TRBJ2-2; the D gene is possibly TRBD1 (5 bases). Trimming took off 3 bases at V and 9 bases at J, with 14 bases between the two ends. The CDR3 has 13 residues. Per the germline V gene, CDR1 is DFQATT and CDR2 is SNEGSKA (reference sequence).

This clonotype was seen repeatedly, ten times or more. V gene TRBV29-1 combines with J gene TRBJ2-5, with D possibly matching TRBD1 (6 bases). The germline V and J ends were trimmed by 4 bases and 5 bases, with 23 bases remaining between them. The CDR3 consists of 16 residues. Germline V lookup: CDR1 SQVTM, CDR2 ANQGSEA. The CDR3 DNA follows: TGCAGCGTTGTTCAGGGGATCCCAACGTTCGCGGAGACCCAGTACTTC. This codes for CSVVQGIPTFAETQYF.

The V gene is TRBV28, the J gene TRBJ2-5; D is undetermined. Trimming pared 10 bases from V and 7 bases from J, leaving 19 bases between. The CDR3 is made up of 13 amino acids. CDR1 and CDR2 (germline): MDHEN, SYDVKM. CDR3 coding DNA: TGTGCCATCCGGACCACTATGGGTGCGACCCAGTACTTC. Amino acids: CAIRTTMGATQYF.

The chain links TRBV15 to TRBJ1-2, with unresolved D. CDR1 is LNHNV, CDR2 YYDKDF, per germline (reference sequence). V was pared by 0 bases and J by 8 bases, with 10 bases between. This CDR3 comprises 13 residues. DNA for the CDR3: TGTGCCACCAGCAGAGATAATATTGAGGGCTACACCTTC. Its translation: CATSRDNIEGYTF.

The chain carries TRBV5-1 and TRBJ1-1, with 7 bases lining up with TRBD1. Trimming at V came to 4 bases and at J to 1 base, leaving 4 bases not matched to a gene. CDR1 SGHRS and CDR2 YFSETQ come from the germline V gene. The CDR3 sequence is 14 residues long. In nucleotides, the CDR3 is TGCGCCAGCAGCGCCGGGACAGAGAACACTGAAGCTTTCTTT. Its translation: CASSAGTENTEAFF. Full variable domain (outside the CDR3, taken from reference TRBV5-1 and TRBJ1-1): KAGVTQTPRYLIKTRGQQVTLSCSPISGHRSVSWYQQTPGQGLQFLFEYFSETQRNKGNFPGRFSGRQFSNSRSEMNVSTLELGDSALYLCASSAGTENTEAFFGQGTRLTVV.

The chain uses TRBV7-2 and TRBJ2-5, with D possibly TRBD2 on 5 matching bases. This CDR3 has 14 amino acids. V lost 2 bases, J lost 5 bases, and 12 bases lay in between. Germline lookup yields CDR1 SGHTA and CDR2 FQGNSA. In DNA, the CDR3 is TGTGCCAGCAGCTTATGGCCCGGCGGGGAGACCCAGTACTTC. It codes for CASSLWPGGETQYF. Using reference TRBV7-2 and TRBJ2-5 for the parts outside the CDR3, the full variable domain is GAGVSQSPSNKVTEKGKDVELRCDPISGHTALYWYRQSLGQGLEFLIYFQGNSAPDKSGLPSDRFSAERTGGSVSTLTIQRTQQEDSAVYLCASSLWPGGETQYFGPGTRLLVL.

This clonotype has only a few counts. The chain uses TRBV6-6 and TRBJ1-5, with D uncertain. CDR3 length: 14 amino acids. V gave up 1 base and J gave up 3 bases, with 7 bases separating them. CDR1 and CDR2 from the germline V gene are MNHNY and SVGAGI (reference sequence). The CDR3 coding sequence is TGTGCCAGCAGTTACTTGCCAGCCAATCAGCCCCAGCATTTT. It yields the protein CASSYLPANQPQHF.

The chain couples TRBV9 to TRBJ2-1; tentatively, D is TRBD1 or TRBD2 (6 bases each). The germline gives CDR1 SGDLS, CDR2 YYNGEE. V was pared by 7 bases and J by 1 base, with 12 bases between. The CDR3 has 14 amino acids. The CDR3, as DNA: TGTGCCAGCTCGGGGGCCCTATCCTACAATGAGCAGTTCTTC. Amino acids: CASSGALSYNEQFF.

This rearrangement joins TRBV12-5 to TRBJ2-1; D gene ambiguous. From germline, CDR1 is LGHNT and CDR2 FRNRAP. The CDR3 is 12 residues long. With 2 bases removed from V and 10 bases from J, the gap between germline ends came to 9 bases. Here the CDR3 reads CASGLTTWEQFF. The CDR3 DNA sequence: TGTGCTAGTGGTTTGACCACCTGGGAGCAGTTCTTC.

The V gene is TRBV7-9, the J gene TRBJ2-3, with a possible D match to TRBD1 (6 bases). The germline V and J ends were trimmed by 4 bases and 0 bases, with 14 bases remaining between them. The CDR3 loop spans 16 amino acids. Germline loops: CDR1 SEHNR, CDR2 FQNEAQ (reference sequence). The CDR3 sequence is CASSWPGHTSTDTQYF. The CDR3 nucleotides are TGTGCCAGCAGCTGGCCGGGACATACAAGCACAGATACGCAGTATTTT.

V gene TRBV20-1 combines with J gene TRBJ1-6, with D tentatively TRBD1 (5 bases). V lost 0 bases to trimming and J lost 0 bases, with 12 bases between them. Germline-derived CDR1 and CDR2 are DFQATT and SNEGSKA (reference sequence). CDR3 length: 17 amino acids. The CDR3 protein is CSARDGTGSSYNSPLHF. In DNA form, the CDR3 reads TGCAGTGCTAGAGATGGGACGGGGAGCTCCTATAATTCACCCCTCCACTTT.

This clonotype was detected many times. The DNA for the CDR3 is TGCGCCAGCAGCCAAGTTACTCTCCTCTGGGGAGTTCGGGGCTACACCTTC. It specifies CASSQVTLLWGVRGYTF. This chain joins TRBV4-3 and TRBJ1-2; no reliable D call. Trimming removed 1 base from V and 8 bases from J, with 23 bases in between. The germline V gene encodes CDR1 LGHNA and CDR2 YSLEER. The CDR3 length is 17 residues.

The rearrangement links TRBV12-3 or TRBV12-4 to TRBJ2-7, with 7 positions matching TRBD1. V lost 3 bases and J lost 3; bases outside the gene matches: 8. CDR3 length: 15 amino acids. The CDR3 reads CASSFGDRRVYEQYF. CDR3 nucleotide sequence: TGTGCCAGCAGTTTTGGGGACAGAAGAGTCTACGAGCAGTACTTC.

This chain uses TRBV6-2 or TRBV6-3 with TRBJ2-2; D ambiguous. The CDR3 is 14 amino acids. CDR1 is MNHEY, CDR2 SVGEGT, per germline. Trimming stripped 0 bases from V and 6 bases from J, with 8 bases between. CDR3 amino acids: CASSYSRSSGELFF. In DNA, the CDR3 is TGTGCCAGCAGTTACTCGAGAAGCTCCGGGGAGCTGTTTTTT.

The count of this clonotype is one. This chain connects TRBV2 to TRBJ1-2; D perhaps matches TRBD1 (5 bases). Germline V gene lookup returns CDR1 SNHLY and CDR2 FYNNEI. The V end lost 4 bases, the J end lost 0 bases, and 21 bases lay between the germline ends. The CDR3 consists of 18 residues. The CDR3 DNA follows: TGTGCCAGCAGTGCGAACTATATCGGAACAGGAGCTAACTATGGCTACACCTTC. Its translation: CASSANYIGTGANYGYTF.

This chain joins TRBV20-1 and TRBJ2-3, with unresolved D. V gave up 3 bases and J gave up 9 bases, with 13 bases separating them. Germline V gene data show CDR1 as DFQATT and CDR2 as SNEGSKA (reference sequence). This CDR3 contains 12 residues. The CDR3 DNA sequence: TGCAGTGCTAGTAGCCGTCTTGTGACGCAGTATTTT. It encodes CSASSRLVTQYF.

This clonotype occurred a few times. This chain connects TRBV5-1 to TRBJ2-6, with a possible D match to TRBD2 (5 bases). Germline loops: CDR1 SGHRS, CDR2 YFSETQ. V lost 4 bases and J 4 bases, leaving 15 bases between the germline ends. This CDR3 is 16 amino acids long. CDR3 sequence reads: CASSPYPGNGANVLTF. The CDR3 coding sequence is TGCGCCAGCAGCCCGTATCCGGGGAACGGGGCCAACGTCCTGACTTTC.

This clonotype showed up just a few times. This chain uses TRBV10-3 with TRBJ1-5; 9 nucleotides line up with TRBD1. The germline CDR1 and CDR2 sequences are ENHRY and SYGVKD. The CDR3 totals 16 residues. V lost 2 bases and J lost 9; bases outside the gene matches: 11. CDR3 DNA sequence: TGTGCCATCAGTGAGGGGATCCGGGACAGGGCGTTGCCCCAGCATTTT. It specifies CAISEGIRDRALPQHF.

The chain couples TRBV7-9 to TRBJ1-6, with unresolved D. This CDR3 has 13 amino acids. Looked up from germline, CDR1 is SEHNR and CDR2 is FQNEAQ (reference sequence). The V end was cut by 2 bases, the J end by 7 bases, with 6 bases between. The CDR3 DNA is TGTGCCAGCAGCTTATTTGAAAATTCACCCCTCCACTTT. Translation gives CASSLFENSPLHF.

The chain combines TRBV4-2 with TRBJ1-1, with D possibly TRBD1 on 5 matching bases. The germline gives CDR1 LGHNA, CDR2 YNFKEQ. V gave up 10 bases and J gave up 11 bases, with 23 bases separating them. This CDR3 spans 13 amino acids. The CDR3 bases are TGTGCCACGTACGCCGGTACCCGGGGGAGGGCTTTCTTT. Its translation: CATYAGTRGRAFF.

This clonotype was detected a few times. The rearrangement links TRBV12-3 or TRBV12-4 to TRBJ2-7; D is unresolved. V was shortened by 7 bases and J by 1 base, with 11 bases between the two germline ends. The CDR3 extends over 13 amino acids. For the CDR3, the DNA is TGTGCCAGCAAAAGGTTAGGTTCCTACGAGCAGTACTTC. This codes for CASKRLGSYEQYF.

In this sample, this clonotype turned up once. A read error may account for a junction end that differs from germline. The CDR3 reads CASSYPTMPQETRYF. CDR3 in DNA: TGTGCCAGCAGTTATCCGACAATGCCTCAAGAGACCCGGTACTTC. This chain connects TRBV25-1 to TRBJ2-5; D not certain. The CDR3 totals 15 residues. Germline CDR1 and CDR2: MGHDK and SYGVNS.